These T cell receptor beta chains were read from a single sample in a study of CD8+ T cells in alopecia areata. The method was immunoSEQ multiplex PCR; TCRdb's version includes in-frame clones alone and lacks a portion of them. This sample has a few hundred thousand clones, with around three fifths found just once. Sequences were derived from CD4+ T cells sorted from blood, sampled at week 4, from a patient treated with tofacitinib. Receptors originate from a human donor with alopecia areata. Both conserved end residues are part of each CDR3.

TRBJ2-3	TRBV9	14	CASSVGPGTDTQYF
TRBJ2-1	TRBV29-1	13	CSVGGTVYNEQFF
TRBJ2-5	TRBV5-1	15	CASRTGTSGQETQYF
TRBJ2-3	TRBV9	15	CASNPAGGPSDTQYF
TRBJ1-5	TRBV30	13	CAWQKGRDQPQHF
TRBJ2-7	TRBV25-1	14	CASARIGGSYEQYF
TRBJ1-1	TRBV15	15	CATSPDGSSETEAFF
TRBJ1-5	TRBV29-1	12	CSVSTGDQPQHF
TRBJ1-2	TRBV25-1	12	CASSDYLPGYTF
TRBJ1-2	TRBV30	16	CAWNPGQGVLTSGYTF
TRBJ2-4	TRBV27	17	CASSPWDRGLFKNIQYF
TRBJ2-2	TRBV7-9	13	CASSLSGTGELFF
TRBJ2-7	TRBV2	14	CASSRTGGSYEQYF
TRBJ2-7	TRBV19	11	CASSRYGEQYF
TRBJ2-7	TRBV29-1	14	CSVGVPGGPNEQYF
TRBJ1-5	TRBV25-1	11	CASSEGGPQHF
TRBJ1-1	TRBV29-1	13	CSGRKGQNTEAFF
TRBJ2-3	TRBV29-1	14	CSVGLRLGTDTQYF
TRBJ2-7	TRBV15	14	CATSRVAGGREQYF
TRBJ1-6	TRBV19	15	CASSHDRPTNSPLHF
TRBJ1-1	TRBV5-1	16	CASSSRTGGGRTEAFF
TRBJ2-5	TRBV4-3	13	CASSQGGGETQYF
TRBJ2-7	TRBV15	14	CATSSSGGTYEQYF
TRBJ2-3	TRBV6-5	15	CASSYLAGRTDTQYF
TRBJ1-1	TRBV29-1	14	CSGKGFIAHTEAFF
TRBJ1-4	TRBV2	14	CASNREATNEKLFF
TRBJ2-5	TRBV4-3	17	CASSQVRDSKPQGVQYF
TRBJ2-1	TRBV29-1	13	CSVGGVGGNEQFF
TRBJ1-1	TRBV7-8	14	CASSRSLGNTEAFF
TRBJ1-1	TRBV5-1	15	CASSFGNRANTEAFF
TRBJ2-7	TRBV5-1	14	CASSPGTGIYEQYF
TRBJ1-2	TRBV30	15	CAWSVLAGAGYGYTF
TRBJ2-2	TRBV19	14	CASTRGGVTGELFF
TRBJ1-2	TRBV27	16	CASSPRLTLVAGGYTF
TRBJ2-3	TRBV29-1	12	CSVYRPTDTQYF
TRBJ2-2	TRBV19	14	CASSMGFNTGELFF
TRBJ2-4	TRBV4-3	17	CASSQDFASGAKNIQYF
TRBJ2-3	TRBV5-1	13	CASRTSSTDTQYF
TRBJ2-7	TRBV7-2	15	CASSPRTGYSYEQYF
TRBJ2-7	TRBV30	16	CAWSVVGTGVSYEQYF
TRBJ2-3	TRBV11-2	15	CASSLDLDYTDTQYF
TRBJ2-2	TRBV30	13	CAWSVIITGELFF
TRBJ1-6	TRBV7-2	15	CASRQTTGGNSPLHF
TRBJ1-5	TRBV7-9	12	CASSSGDQPQHF
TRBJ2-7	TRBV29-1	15	CSVSGTLGSSYEQYF
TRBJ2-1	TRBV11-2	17	CASSQGLAGGFYNEQFF
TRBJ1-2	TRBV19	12	CASTLPNYGYTF
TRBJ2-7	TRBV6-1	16	CASSESGQGGYYEQYF
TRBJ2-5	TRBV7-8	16	CASSSSKGLLQETQYF
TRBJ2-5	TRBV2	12	CASSEGGRTQYF
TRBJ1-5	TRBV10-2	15	CASSESNRDRQPQHF